A single sample gave rise to the 21 T cell receptor beta chains below, sequenced in a study of tumor-infiltrating lymphocytes in primary liver carcinoma. cDNA specific to TCR beta was made from 500 to 650 ng of total RNA, with a constant-region primer employed for priming. For TCR beta, libraries were produced by three nested multiplex PCR rounds using slightly modified ARM-PCR. PCR rounds one and two used TRBV1-TRBV30 forward primers with a C-beta reverse primer for 9 to 10 cycles each. TCRdb passed the multiplex PCR reads through MiXCR, listing each CDR3 protein once. The sample includes fewer than 75,000 distinct CDR3 sequences, about two thirds of them seen just once. Total RNA and DNA came together from around 18-30 mg of bulk tissue without cell sorting. Sequenced sample: liver tumor tissue from sampling region 2. The subset: tumor region T2, inferior pole. These receptors originate from a man aged 35 to 55 with primary liver carcinoma and hepatitis B virus infection.

Concerning this clonotype: With a much larger clone just one base away, this may be a read error. This sequence joins TRBV7-9 and TRBJ2-7; possible D gene TRBD1, 6 bases. Germline V lookup: CDR1 SEHNR, CDR2 FQNEAQ (reference sequence). CDR3 length: 13 residues. For the CDR3, the DNA is TGTGCCAACAGCCCCCTTACAGGGAGCGAGCAGTACTTC. Translation gives CANSPLTGSEQYF.

This clonotype was counted between two and nine times. A read error may explain this, as a much larger clone is one base away. Without the conserved terminal phenylalanine or tryptophan, this CDR3 likely stems from a read error. The chain combines TRBV4-3 with TRBJ2-3; D could derive from TRBD1 or TRBD2 (6 bases each). CDR1 is LGHNA, CDR2 YSLEER, per germline. The CDR3 loop spans 13 amino acids. The V gene lost 0 bases and the J gene lost 8 bases, with 9 bases spanning the gap. CDR3 DNA sequence: TGCGCCAGCAGCCAAGAGGAGGGGGGTACGCAGTATTCT. Residues: CASSQEEGGTQYS.

Worth noting for this clonotype: At one end, the junction sequence differs from germline, possibly due to a read error. The V and J genes are TRBV11-2 and TRBJ2-2; D might be TRBD2 (6 bases). Germline V gene lookup returns CDR1 SGHAT and CDR2 FQNNGV. The CDR3 has 16 residues. The CDR3 DNA is TGTGCTAGCAGCCGTACTAGCTGGGTAAACACCGGGGAGTTGTTTTTT. Translation gives CASSRTSWVNTGELFF.

As to this clonotype: A read error may produce the germline difference seen at one junction end. In DNA, the CDR3 is TGTGCCGGCAGCCGAGCTCCTGGCGTGGGGAAAGAGACCCAGTACTTC. Its translation: CAGSRAPGVGKETQYF. The rearrangement links TRBV11-2 to TRBJ2-5, with D unclear. The CDR3 length is 16 residues. Germline V gene sequence: CDR1 SGHAT, CDR2 FQNNGV.

This clonotype was recorded a few times. A much larger clone differs by one base, so this may be a read error. The V call is TRBV5-4, the J call TRBJ2-1, with 8 bases that match TRBD1. The CDR3 extends over 15 amino acids. Germline V gene sequence: CDR1 SGHNT, CDR2 YYREEE (reference sequence). Unmatched junction bases numbered 8, after V lost 3 bases and J lost 6 bases. CDR3 DNA sequence: TGTGCCAGCAGCTCCGATGGGGACAGGCTCAATGAGCAGTTCTTC. Amino acid sequence: CASSSDGDRLNEQFF.

There are many counts of this clonotype. V usage is TRBV25-1 and J usage is TRBJ2-1; 7 bases line up with TRBD2. Germline assignment: CDR1 MGHDK and CDR2 SYGVNS. The CDR3 sequence is 21 residues long. The junction had 19 bases not matched to a gene; V was cut back by 1 base and J by 1 base. The CDR3 reads CASSEWGSDRIAGGSYNEQFF. CDR3 nucleotide sequence: TGTGCCAGCAGTGAATGGGGTTCGGATAGAATAGCGGGTGGTTCCTACAATGAGCAGTTCTTC.

In the case of this clonotype: At one boundary the junction diverges from the germline segment, which might be a read error. CDR3 in DNA: TGTGCCAGGAGCTCAATCAGCAATCAGCCCCAGCATTTT. Translated, it gives CARSSISNQPQHF. The rearrangement joins TRBV5-5 to TRBJ1-5; D is unresolved. CDR1 and CDR2 from the germline V gene are SGHKS and YYEKEE (reference sequence). The CDR3 totals 13 residues.

Comment on this clonotype: A read error may produce the germline difference seen at one junction end. This sequence joins TRBV6-5 and TRBJ2-1; 9 bases align to TRBD2. In germline, CDR1 is MNHEY, CDR2 SVGAGI. This CDR3 has 15 amino acids. As DNA, the CDR3 is TGTGGCAGCAGTTACTCGACTAGCGGTCACAATGAGCAGTCCTTC. It is translated as CGSSYSTSGHNEQSF.

Points on this clonotype: Possible read error: a much larger clone is one base away. Here the CDR3 reads CSWSLQRHTEAFF. The CDR3 nucleotides read TGTTCCTGGAGTCTACAGAGACACACTGAAGCTTTCTTT. The chain employs TRBV30 and TRBJ1-1; no clear D. The CDR3 has 13 amino acids. Germline values: CDR1 GTSNPN, CDR2 SVGIG (reference sequence).

Points on this clonotype: One end of the junction does not line up with germline, which may come from a read error. This sequence joins TRBV10-2 and TRBJ2-3; possibly TRBD2 for D (6 bases). Looked up from germline, CDR1 is WSHSY and CDR2 is SAAADI. The CDR3 runs to 13 residues. The CDR3 region has the DNA TGCGCCAGCGTAGCGGACCAAACAGTTACGCAATATTTT. It codes for CASVADQTVTQYF.

The J gene is TRBJ2-4, the V gene TRBV6-1, with D perhaps matching TRBD1 (7 bases). The germline CDR1 and CDR2 sequences are MNHNS and SASEGT. CDR3 length equals 16 residues. V was shortened by 5 bases and J by 3 bases, with 17 bases between the two germline ends. The CDR3 sequence: CASSTAGGFGKNIQYF. The CDR3 DNA reads as TGTGCCAGCAGTACCGCAGGGGGGTTCGGCAAAAACATTCAGTACTTC.

Points on this clonotype: One end of the junction is discordant with germline, which a read error may explain. The rearrangement uses TRBV10-3 and TRBJ2-2; D is perhaps TRBD2 (5 bases). CDR3 length equals 15 residues. CDR1 is ENHRY and CDR2 is SYGVKD in the germline V gene. The CDR3 sequence is CAISETAGETGERFF. The CDR3 DNA reads TGTGCCATCAGTGAGACGGCCGGGGAAACCGGGGAGCGGTTTTTT.

Points on this clonotype: Because the CDR3 is missing its conserved closing phenylalanine or tryptophan, this is likely a read error. The chain couples TRBV6-5 to TRBJ1-6; the match to TRBD1 covers 7 bases. Per germline, CDR1 MNHEY and CDR2 SVGAGI. The CDR3 is made up of 15 amino acids. CDR3 bases: TGTGCCGGCAGTTACACACAGGGGCTGGTGTCACCCCTCCACTAT. As protein: CAGSYTQGLVSPLHY.

Remarks on this clonotype: One junction end does not reproduce the germline sequence, and a read error may be involved. The rearrangement uses TRBV11-2 and TRBJ2-5; 8 bases fit TRBD2. The CDR3 spans 16 residues. CDR1 SGHAT and CDR2 FQNNGV come from the germline V gene. The CDR3 loop is CVSSQTPGGGNEAQCF. CDR3 DNA sequence: TGTGTCAGCAGTCAAACTCCTGGCGGGGGGAATGAGGCCCAGTGCTTC.

This chain connects TRBV6-5 to TRBJ1-1; possible D gene TRBD1, 6 bases. CDR3 length: 14 amino acids. Trimming removed 1 base from V and 6 bases from J, with 12 bases in between. Germline loops: CDR1 MNHEY, CDR2 SVGAGI. The CDR3 DNA reads TGTGCCAGCAGTTACTTGTACAGGGAGGCTGAAGCTTTCTTT. Translated, it gives CASSYLYREAEAFF.

On this clonotype: Just one base apart from a much larger clone, this may be a read error. V and J are TRBV7-9 and TRBJ2-1; 11 nucleotides line up with TRBD2. The germline gives CDR1 SEHNR, CDR2 FQNEAQ (reference sequence). The CDR3 is 16 amino acids. CDR3 amino acids: CGSSPTSGSGKNEQFF. Written as DNA, the CDR3 is TGTGGCAGCAGCCCTACTAGCGGGAGTGGGAAGAATGAGCAGTTCTTC.

V gene TRBV11-2 combines with J gene TRBJ2-3, with D perhaps matching TRBD2 (5 bases). V was shortened by 7 bases and J by 4 bases, with 12 bases between the two germline ends. The CDR3 contains 13 residues. Looked up from germline, CDR1 is SGHAT and CDR2 is FQNNGV. The CDR3 is CASNFISADTQYF. CDR3 in DNA: TGTGCCAGCAACTTCATTAGCGCAGATACGCAGTATTTT.

This clonotype turned up a few times. A much more abundant neighbour one base away suggests this may be a read error. The genes are TRBV6-2 or TRBV6-3 and TRBJ1-1; D unresolved. This CDR3 contains 12 residues. Germline CDR1 is MNHEY and CDR2 is SVGEGT. The CDR3 sequence is CTSSYGNTEAFF. The CDR3 coding sequence is TGTACCAGCAGTTATGGGAACACTGAAGCTTTCTTT.

This rearrangement joins TRBV11-2 to TRBJ2-5, with 8 positions matching TRBD2. The better agreement between TRBJ2-1 and the DNA end casts doubt on the J call. This CDR3 contains 16 residues. The germline V gene encodes CDR1 SGHAT and CDR2 FQNNGV. Here the CDR3 reads CARTQAPGGGKETQFF. The CDR3 DNA is TGTGCCAGGACCCAAGCTCCTGGCGGGGGGAAAGAGACCCAGTTCTTC.

As for this clonotype: The junction departs from the called germline gene at one end, perhaps through a read error. The V call is TRBV12-3 or TRBV12-4, the J call TRBJ1-5; 12 nucleotides agree with TRBD1. CDR3 size: 15 residues. CDR3 DNA sequence: TGTACCAGCAGATTCGGGACAGGGGGCCATCAGGCCCAGCATTTT. Translation: CTSRFGTGGHQAQHF.

With respect to this clonotype: The junction departs from the called germline gene at one end, perhaps through a read error. The genes are TRBV4-2 and TRBJ2-2; TRBD1 matches at 8 bases. In germline, CDR1 is LGHNA, CDR2 YNFKEQ. The CDR3 sequence is 14 residues long. CDR3 sequence: CARSTGGYTVELFF. CDR3 nucleotides: TGTGCCAGAAGCACAGGGGGTTACACCGTGGAGCTGTTTTTT.